This T cell receptor (beta chain) came from a study of T cell repertoires in cytomegalovirus infection. Background on the study: Well-studied HLA-B-restricted CMV epitopes were used in the study alongside recently identified HLA-C-restricted ones. Indicated by public TCR beta signatures were CMV infection and matching HLA type. Study outcomes and limitations: The response measured ex vivo was dominated by TCR beta clonotypes (HLA-C-restricted and CMV-specific).

TCRdb re-analysed the reads in MiXCR, keeping a single row per CDR3 protein. The top ten clones hold around 15% of a sample with approximately 990,000 distinct CDR3 sequences, 25% to 40% of them seen once. Germline V gives CDR1 MNHNS, CDR2 SASEGT. The V end was cut by 3 bases, the J end by 0 bases, with 11 bases between. The CDR3 consists of 16 residues. This clonotype appeared a few times. The antigen remains undetermined. The sequence was collected from a human donor in good health (CMV status not recorded). Some clones in this sample may be carry-over from other donors' samples. The chain links TRBV6-1 to TRBJ2-2, with a weak D call TRBD1 (5 bases). The specimen was cultured CD8+ T cells from PBMCs, collected from culture after CMV antigen stimulation. The CDR3 reads CASSDRGKANTGELFF. CDR3 bases: TGTGCCAGCAGTGATAGGGGCAAAGCGAACACCGGGGAGCTGTTTTTT.